These 14 T cell receptor beta chains came from one sample sequenced in a study of T cells in Graves' hyperthyroidism and ophthalmopathy. Amplified regions were TCR beta CDR3 sequences from RNA transcripts. A first-round RT-PCR of the TCR CDR3 used the HTBI primer set. In TCRdb, the multiplex PCR reads were re-called with MiXCR into one record per CDR3 protein. The table lists some 270,000 distinct CDR3 sequences, about 24% of them singletons. Material: blood. All receptors derive from a woman aged 40 to 55 with Graves' ophthalmopathy.

The sample holds many counts of this clonotype. CDR3 region: CASSVDSGQTQYF. CDR3 in DNA: TGTGCCAGCAGTGTGGACAGCGGGCAGACCCAGTACTTC. The rearrangement links TRBV6-1 to TRBJ2-5; D tentatively fits TRBD1 or TRBD2 (6 bases each). The V end lost 4 bases, the J end lost 6 bases, and 12 bases lay between the germline ends. This CDR3 is built from 13 residues. CDR1 is MNHNS, CDR2 SASEGT, per germline.

The chain carries TRBV20-1 and TRBJ2-6; the D is unclear. Trimming removed 4 bases from V and 13 bases from J, with 17 bases in between. The CDR3 runs 13 residues. Looked up from germline, CDR1 is DFQATT and CDR2 is SNEGSKA (reference sequence). For the CDR3, the DNA is TGCAGTGCTACTGCCCACGATTCTTCTGTCCTGACTTTC. Its protein product is CSATAHDSSVLTF.

This clonotype was observed many times. The rearrangement links TRBV24-1 to TRBJ1-2, with D unresolved. This CDR3 spans 13 amino acids. V was clipped by 4 bases and J by 2 bases, with 7 bases between them. Germline V lookup: CDR1 KGHDR, CDR2 SFDVKD. CDR3 sequence reads: CATSDGWNYGYTF. CDR3 sequence (DNA): TGTGCCACCAGTGACGGGTGGAACTATGGCTACACCTTC.

This chain uses TRBV29-1 with TRBJ2-5, with D possibly TRBD1 on 6 matching bases. Germline CDR1 and CDR2: SQVTM and ANQGSEA. This CDR3 comprises 13 residues. V was pared by 0 bases and J by 7 bases, with 12 bases between. The CDR3 bases are TGCAGCGTTGAAGAAGGGGGTAGTGTGACCCAGTACTTC. Amino acid sequence: CSVEEGGSVTQYF.

The rearrangement joins TRBV29-1 to TRBJ1-5; D uncertain. Germline V CDR1 and CDR2: SQVTM, ANQGSEA. This CDR3 region has 13 residues. V lost 6 bases and J 4 bases, leaving 13 bases between the germline ends. Written as DNA, the CDR3 is TGCAGCGTCTCTCCATCCCCGAATCAGCCCCAGCATTTT. This codes for CSVSPSPNQPQHF.

V gene TRBV7-2 combines with J gene TRBJ2-7, with 9 bases fitting TRBD2. The germline gives CDR1 SGHTA, CDR2 FQGNSA. The CDR3 spans 13 residues. V shed 3 bases and J 6 bases; nucleotides not matched to a gene: 3. The DNA for the CDR3 is TGTGCCAGCAGCTTGCAGGGACTAGCCGAGCAGTACTTC. Its translation is CASSLQGLAEQYF.

The rearrangement uses TRBV15 and TRBJ2-5; 8 bases are a match to TRBD2. The V and J ends lost 2 bases and 5 bases, in that order; junction bases with no gene match: 10. There are 16 residues in the CDR3. The V gene's germline CDR1 is LNHNV and CDR2 YYDKDF (reference sequence). This chain's CDR3 is CATSRLRTGGVETQYF. The DNA of the CDR3 is TGTGCCACCAGCAGATTACGAACGGGAGGGGTTGAGACCCAGTACTTC. Full variable domain (outside the CDR3, taken from reference TRBV15 and TRBJ2-5): DAMVIQNPRYQVTQFGKPVTLSCSQTLNHNVMYWYQQKSSQAPKLLFHYYDKDFNNEADTPDNFQSRRPNTSFCFLDIRSPGLGDTAMYLCATSRLRTGGVETQYFGPGTRLLVL.

This chain uses TRBV11-3 with TRBJ2-5; 7 bases are a match to TRBD1. The CDR3 is 13 residues long. CDR1 and CDR2 from the germline V gene are SGHNT and YENEEA. With 6 bases clipped from V and 3 bases from J, the junction kept 4 bases outside the gene matches. DNA for the CDR3: TGTGCCAGCAGACTCGACAGGGAAGAGACCCAGTACTTC. This encodes CASRLDREETQYF. Full variable domain (remainder filled in from reference TRBV11-3 and TRBJ2-5): EAGVVQSPRYKIIEKKQPVAFWCNPISGHNTLYWYLQNLGQGPELLIRYENEEAVDDSQLPKDRFSAERLKGVDSTLKIQPAELGDSAVYLCASRLDREETQYFGPGTRLLVL.

This clonotype came up many times. The chain has TRBV29-1 and TRBJ2-5; a weak D match, TRBD2 (5 bases). This CDR3 contains 11 residues. Trimming took 6 bases from V and 2 from J, leaving 7 bases between them. Germline V gene lookup returns CDR1 SQVTM and CDR2 ANQGSEA. The CDR3 nucleotides are TGCAGCGTAGCGGTTCAAGAGACCCAGTACTTC. Translated, it gives CSVAVQETQYF. The full variable domain, completed using reference TRBV29-1 and TRBJ2-5, is SAVISQKPSRDICQRGTSLTIQCQVDSQVTMMFWYRQQPGQSLTLIATANQGSEATYESGFVIDKFPISRPNLTFSTLTVSNMSPEDSSIYLCSVAVQETQYFGPGTRLLVL.

The J gene is TRBJ1-2, the V gene TRBV6-1; weak D call: TRBD1 (5 bases). Germline lookup yields CDR1 MNHNS and CDR2 SASEGT. The CDR3 spans 16 residues. Trimming left V 6 bases short and J 4 bases short, with 21 bases between. The CDR3 DNA is TGTGCCAGCAGGAGGGGCAGGGTTGCGGACGGCTATGGCTACACCTTC. This encodes CASRRGRVADGYGYTF.

In its sample, this clonotype was seen many times. This chain uses TRBV19 with TRBJ1-1, with D uncertain. The germline V gene encodes CDR1 LNHDA and CDR2 SQIVND (reference sequence). CDR3 length equals 13 residues. Trimming cost V 7 bases and J 4 bases, with 13 bases left between them. The CDR3 sequence: CASISWAGTEAFF. CDR3 nucleotides: TGTGCCAGTATTAGCTGGGCGGGCACTGAAGCTTTCTTT.

This clonotype was seen ten or more times. The chain uses TRBV6-2 or TRBV6-3 and TRBJ2-3; D not certain. Germline lookup yields CDR1 MNHEY and CDR2 SVGEGT. Trimming took off 7 bases at V and 0 bases at J, with 8 bases between the two ends. The length of the CDR3 is 13 residues. CDR3 amino acids: CASIDTSTDTQYF. In nucleotides, the CDR3 is TGTGCCAGCATTGACACCAGCACAGATACGCAGTATTTT.

This clonotype was seen ten or more times. CDR3 bases: TGCAGTGCTAGAGATTTGAATCCCGGGGAGCTGTTTTTT. Amino acid sequence: CSARDLNPGELFF. This rearrangement joins TRBV20-1 to TRBJ2-2, with no clear D. CDR3 length: 13 amino acids. V gave up 0 bases and J gave up 6 bases, with 8 bases separating them. Germline CDR1 is DFQATT and CDR2 is SNEGSKA (reference sequence).

This chain joins TRBV13 and TRBJ2-7; D not certain. CDR1 PRHDT and CDR2 FYEKMQ come from the germline V gene (reference sequence). V shed 0 bases and J shed 6 bases, with 6 bases lying between them. This CDR3 comprises 12 residues. The CDR3 protein is CASSLGVPEQYF. Written as DNA, the CDR3 is TGTGCCAGCAGCTTAGGCGTTCCCGAGCAGTACTTC.